These 18 T cell receptor beta chains came from one sample sequenced in a study of cytomegalovirus exposure and HLA in healthy donors. The table came from immunoSEQ multiplex PCR; TCRdb's copy has only in-frame clones and leaves some out. This sample has 70,000 to 80,000 clones, with 94% found just once. Sequencing input: PBMCs. The receptors derive from a woman aged 18-35 years in good health and CMV-seronegative.

The genes are TRBV4-2 and TRBJ1-3; weak D call: TRBD1 (6 bases). Germline V lookup: CDR1 LGHNA, CDR2 YNFKEQ. The CDR3 consists of 17 residues. Trimming shortened V by 0 bases and J by 0 bases, and 12 bases separated the two germline ends. CDR3 bases: TGTGCCAGCAGCCAAGACCCGGGACAATTCTCTGGAAACACCATATATTTT. Its protein is CASSQDPGQFSGNTIYF.

The gene calls are TRBV19 and TRBJ2-3, with D perhaps TRBD1 (5 bases). This CDR3 is built from 13 residues. Germline CDR1 reads LNHDA; CDR2 reads SQIVND (reference sequence). Trimming took off 3 bases at V and 5 bases at J, with 9 bases between the two ends. CDR3 amino acids: CASSIWGEDTQYF. The CDR3 coding sequence is TGTGCCAGTAGTATTTGGGGCGAAGATACGCAGTATTTT.

This rearrangement joins TRBV29-1 to TRBJ2-5, with 8 bases matching TRBD1. Germline lookup yields CDR1 SQVTM and CDR2 ANQGSEA. V was clipped by 7 bases and J by 5 bases; unmatched bases: 9. The CDR3 totals 13 residues. This chain's CDR3 is CSGTDRGEETQYF. For the CDR3, the DNA is TGCAGCGGGACCGACAGGGGCGAGGAGACCCAGTACTTC.

The rearrangement joins TRBV6-4 to TRBJ1-1; D is possibly TRBD1 (5 bases). This CDR3 spans 13 amino acids. From germline, CDR1 is MRHNA and CDR2 SNTAGT. V was pared by 6 bases and J by 5 bases, with 13 bases between. The DNA for the CDR3 is TGTGCCAGCAGATTAGACAGAGGTACTGAAGCTTTCTTT. It specifies CASRLDRGTEAFF.

This clone was detected a few times. The chain recombines TRBV7-9 with TRBJ1-2; D is unclear. This CDR3 spans 13 amino acids. V shed 0 bases and J shed 5 bases, with 7 bases lying between them. Germline-derived CDR1 and CDR2 are SEHNR and FQNEAQ (reference sequence). The CDR3 is CASSLAADYGYTF. In DNA form, the CDR3 reads TGTGCCAGCAGCTTAGCTGCAGATTATGGCTACACCTTC.

V gene TRBV4-2 combines with J gene TRBJ2-2, with unresolved D. CDR1 LGHNA and CDR2 YNFKEQ come from the germline V gene. CDR3 length: 14 amino acids. Trimming removed 0 bases from V and 6 bases from J, with 8 bases in between. The CDR3 protein is CASSQDTGPGELFF. For the CDR3, the DNA is TGTGCCAGCAGCCAAGATACGGGTCCCGGGGAGCTGTTTTTT.

The V and J genes are TRBV11-3 and TRBJ2-5; 10 bases fit TRBD1. The V gene's germline CDR1 is SGHNT and CDR2 YENEEA. V was pared by 5 bases and J by 5 bases, with 8 bases of the junction left unmatched. The CDR3 contains 15 residues. The CDR3 sequence is CASSPRQGAWETQYF. CDR3 nucleotide sequence: TGTGCCAGCAGCCCCAGACAGGGGGCATGGGAGACCCAGTACTTC.

CDR3 in amino acids: CASSQRVTDRGSYEQYF. Here the CDR3 DNA reads TGTGCCAGCAGCCAAAGGGTTACGGACAGGGGGTCCTACGAGCAGTACTTC. The chain has TRBV16 and TRBJ2-7; 10 bases align to TRBD1. The CDR3 is made up of 17 amino acids. Germline V gives CDR1 KGHSY, CDR2 FQNENV. V dropped 2 bases and J dropped 1; count of bases not matched to a gene: 8.

The rearrangement joins TRBV27 to TRBJ2-3, with D perhaps matching TRBD2 (6 bases). The CDR3 runs to 17 residues. The V gene lost 3 bases and the J gene lost 0 bases, with 16 bases spanning the gap. Germline V gene data show CDR1 as MNHEY and CDR2 as SMNVEV (reference sequence). The CDR3 sequence is CASSFLGLRGSTDTQYF. For the CDR3, the DNA is TGTGCCAGCAGTTTCTTGGGTTTGCGGGGTAGCACAGATACGCAGTATTTT.

The J gene is TRBJ2-2, the V gene TRBV4-1; 8 bases match TRBD1. V was pared by 3 bases and J by 9 bases, with 15 bases of the junction left unmatched. The V gene's germline CDR1 is MGHRA and CDR2 YSYEKL. CDR3 length: 17 residues. CDR3 nucleotides: TGCGCCAGCAGCCATTTATCAAACAGGGGGGTGAGCCGGGAGCTGTTTTTT. It encodes CASSHLSNRGVSRELFF.

The J gene is TRBJ2-1, the V gene TRBV10-2, with 7 bases matching TRBD2. Germline CDR1 and CDR2: WSHSY and SAAADI. The CDR3 length is 15 residues. With 5 bases clipped from V and 2 bases from J, the junction kept 6 bases outside the gene matches. The CDR3 region is CASSKRAGAYNEQFF. DNA for the CDR3: TGCGCCAGCAGTAAAAGGGCGGGAGCCTACAATGAGCAGTTCTTC.

The genes are TRBV6-5 and TRBJ1-3; D might be TRBD1 (6 bases). CDR3 length equals 16 residues. From germline, CDR1 is MNHEY and CDR2 SVGAGI. V was trimmed by 3 bases and J by 4 bases, leaving 16 bases between them. For the CDR3, the DNA is TGTGCCAGCAGTTATGGGATGGGGGCGCAAGGAAACACCATATATTTT. This encodes CASSYGMGAQGNTIYF.

As concerns this clone: The same CDR3 also results from other DNA sequences found in this sample. V and J are TRBV14 and TRBJ1-2; no reliable D call. Germline V CDR1 and CDR2: SGHDN, FVKESK. V was trimmed by 1 base and J by 1 base, leaving 7 bases between them. The CDR3 contains 14 residues. CDR3 in DNA: TGTGCCAGCAGCCAAGGAAGCCTTAACTATGGCTACACCTTC. Its protein is CASSQGSLNYGYTF. The full variable domain, its missing parts supplied by reference TRBV14 and TRBJ1-2, is EAGVTQFPSHSVIEKGQTVTLRCDPISGHDNLYWYRRVMGKEIKFLLHFVKESKQDESGMPNNRFLAERTGGTYSTLKVQPAELEDSGVYFCASSQGSLNYGYTFGSGTRLTVV.

This clone was seen once. The J gene is TRBJ1-2, the V gene TRBV28; no definite D call. This CDR3 comprises 14 residues. Trimming stripped 6 bases from V and 0 bases from J, with 11 bases between. Per the germline V gene, CDR1 is MDHEN and CDR2 is SYDVKM. Here the CDR3 DNA reads TGTGCCAGCAGCCCTCCCAGGACTAACTATGGCTACACCTTC. This translates into CASSPPRTNYGYTF.

This chain uses TRBV28 with TRBJ2-5; TRBD2 might be the D (5 bases). With 3 bases removed from V and 1 base from J, the gap between germline ends came to 9 bases. The CDR3 spans 14 residues. CDR1 is MDHEN and CDR2 is SYDVKM in the germline V gene. The CDR3 bases are TGTGCCAGCAGTTTCGTCGGACTCCAAGAGACCCAGTACTTC. It is translated as CASSFVGLQETQYF. The variable domain in full, completed from reference TRBV28 and TRBJ2-5, reads DVKVTQSSRYLVKRTGEKVFLECVQDMDHENMFWYRQDPGLGLRLIYFSYDVKMKEKGDIPEGYSVSREKKERFSLILESASTNQTSMYLCASSFVGLQETQYFGPGTRLLVL.

This chain joins TRBV5-4 and TRBJ1-2, with no clear D. The germline CDR1 and CDR2 sequences are SGHNT and YYREEE (reference sequence). V lost 5 bases, J lost 3 bases, and 17 bases lay in between. The CDR3 contains 15 residues. CDR3 residues: CASSSWVGSDYGYTF. CDR3 nucleotides: TGTGCCAGCAGTTCTTGGGTAGGAAGCGACTATGGCTACACCTTC.

This chain joins TRBV6-1 and TRBJ1-2, with 7 positions matching TRBD1. The CDR3 consists of 17 residues. CDR1 MNHNS and CDR2 SASEGT come from the germline V gene. V dropped 2 bases and J dropped 3; count of bases not matched to a gene: 12. The CDR3 coding sequence is TGTGCCAGCAGTGAAATGGGTGACAGGGCGTTTGACTATGGCTACACCTTC. Amino acids: CASSEMGDRAFDYGYTF.

The J gene is TRBJ1-1, the V gene TRBV30; no definite D call. Deletions cut 4 bases from V and 6 bases from J, with 12 bases between. This CDR3 comprises 12 residues. Per the germline V gene, CDR1 is GTSNPN and CDR2 is SVGIG (reference sequence). This chain's CDR3 is CAWTTGYAEAFF. CDR3 nucleotides: TGTGCCTGGACGACGGGGTATGCTGAAGCTTTCTTT. The full variable domain, rest sourced from reference TRBV30 and TRBJ1-1, is SQTIHQWPATLVQPVGSPLSLECTVEGTSNPNLYWYRQAAGRGLQLLFYSVGIGQISSEVPQNLSASRPQDRQFILSSKKLLLSDSGFYLCAWTTGYAEAFFGQGTRLTVV.